This T cell receptor (beta chain) was profiled in a study of read filtering for tumor transcriptome and immune sequencing. This clonotype showed up many times. From germline, CDR1 is LNHNV and CDR2 YYDKDF (reference sequence). V dropped 3 bases and J dropped 3; count of bases not matched to a gene: 3. The CDR3 has 14 residues. The library was built from around 400 ng RNA with molecular barcoded adaptors for alpha/delta and beta/gamma chains. TCRdb reprocessed the reads with MiXCR, giving one entry per CDR3 protein. The data contain some 62,000 distinct CDR3 sequences, about 15% of them seen just once; the ten biggest clones take up roughly 45%.

The sequenced sample consisted of a population of CD138-negative cells sorted from bone marrow. This sequence was found in a donor at least 40 years old with multiple myeloma. The chain couples TRBV15 to TRBJ1-1, with TRBD1 matching over 8 bases. The CDR3 DNA is TGTGCCACCAGCAGGGGACAGGCGGACACTGAAGCTTTCTTT. Its protein is CATSRGQADTEAFF.